The 9 T cell receptor beta chains below were found in one sample sequenced in a study of cytomegalovirus exposure and HLA in healthy donors. The PCR was carried out with 60 Vbeta primers and 13 Jbeta primers. Some clones are missing from TCRdb's copy, which holds only in-frame ones; the method was immunoSEQ multiplex PCR. The sample has under 150,000 clones; about 84% are singletons. The sample comprised PBMCs. The receptors originated from a woman aged 40-49 years in good health and CMV-seropositive.

CDR3 nucleotides: TGTGCCAGCACCGGGAATCAAGATACGCAGTATTTT. Protein product: CASTGNQDTQYF. This chain links TRBV7-2 with TRBJ2-3, with D possibly TRBD2 on 5 matching bases. V gave up 7 bases and J gave up 5 bases, with 10 bases separating them. Germline CDR1 is SGHTA and CDR2 is FQGNSA. The CDR3 is 12 residues long. The full variable domain, in which reference TRBV7-2 and TRBJ2-3 provide the parts outside the CDR3, is GAGVSQSPSNKVTEKGKDVELRCDPISGHTALYWYRQSLGQGLEFLIYFQGNSAPDKSGLPSDRFSAERTGGSVSTLTIQRTQQEDSAVYLCASTGNQDTQYFGPGTRLTVL.

The gene calls are TRBV7-9 and TRBJ2-1; possibly TRBD2 for D (5 bases). V was shortened by 5 bases and J by 0 bases, with 20 bases between the two germline ends. The CDR3 sequence is 18 residues long. Germline CDR1 SEHNR, CDR2 FQNEAQ (reference sequence). The CDR3 protein is CASSGGKIASPSYNEQFF. CDR3 DNA: TGTGCCAGCAGCGGAGGAAAGATAGCGAGTCCCTCCTACAATGAGCAGTTCTTC.

The rearrangement uses TRBV7-9 and TRBJ2-3, with D maybe TRBD2 (6 bases). Germline V lookup: CDR1 SEHNR, CDR2 FQNEAQ (reference sequence). This CDR3 has 15 residues. V shed 1 base and J shed 0 bases, with 8 bases lying between them. CDR3 DNA: TGTGCCAGCAGCTTAGACGGGAGAAGCACAGATACGCAGTATTTT. It yields the protein CASSLDGRSTDTQYF. Full variable domain (outside the CDR3, taken from reference TRBV7-9 and TRBJ2-3): DTGVSQNPRHKITKRGQNVTFRCDPISEHNRLYWYRQTLGQGPEFLTYFQNEAQLEKSRLLSDRFSAERPKGSFSTLEIQRTEQGDSAMYLCASSLDGRSTDTQYFGPGTRLTVL.

This chain uses TRBV2 with TRBJ2-5; a weak D match, TRBD1 (7 bases). The CDR3 is 13 residues long. The germline gives CDR1 SNHLY, CDR2 FYNNEI. V was cut by 2 bases and J by 7 bases, with 11 bases left in between. CDR3 residues: CASSERQGGTQYF. CDR3 DNA sequence: TGTGCCAGCAGTGAAAGACAGGGAGGGACCCAGTACTTC.

The rearrangement links TRBV6-5 to TRBJ1-2; 10 bases map to TRBD1. Trimming cost V 2 bases and J 6 bases; bases outside gene matches: 9. The CDR3 is 16 amino acids. Germline V lookup: CDR1 MNHEY, CDR2 SVGAGI. The CDR3 nucleotides read TGTGCCAGCAGTTACGACAGGGGGCGCAAGGACAATGGCTACACCTTC. Protein sequence: CASSYDRGRKDNGYTF.

The chain uses TRBV6-6 and TRBJ2-1, with D tentatively TRBD1 (6 bases). CDR3 length: 14 residues. V lost 5 bases and J 1 base, leaving 9 bases between the germline ends. CDR1 is MNHNY and CDR2 is SVGAGI in the germline V gene (reference sequence). In DNA, the CDR3 is TGTGCCAGCAGTAGCACAGGGTCCTACAATGAGCAGTTCTTC. This encodes CASSSTGSYNEQFF.

The chain carries TRBV25-1 and TRBJ2-7; D may be TRBD2 (6 bases). With 3 bases removed from V and 7 bases from J, the gap between germline ends came to 16 bases. This CDR3 spans 14 amino acids. Germline-derived CDR1 and CDR2 are MGHDK and SYGVNS. CDR3 in amino acids: CASSDGPGAGEQYF. In DNA form, the CDR3 reads TGTGCCAGCAGTGATGGGCCGGGAGCCGGGGAGCAGTACTTC.

The chain uses TRBV18 and TRBJ1-5; no clear D gene. V was cut by 1 base and J by 3 bases, with 10 bases left in between. Germline-derived CDR1 and CDR2 are KGHSH and LQKENI. The CDR3 runs 15 residues. CDR3 DNA: TGTGCCAGCTCACCACTAGGGAGGGACAATCAGCCCCAGCATTTT. Amino acid sequence: CASSPLGRDNQPQHF.

The rearrangement links TRBV28 to TRBJ1-4; D gene unclear. This CDR3 is built from 14 residues. V lost 1 base to trimming and J lost 8 bases, with 11 bases between them. Germline V gene sequence: CDR1 MDHEN, CDR2 SYDVKM. The DNA for the CDR3 is TGTGCCAGCAGTTTATATGCCCGTCGGGAAAAACTGTTTTTT. This gives the protein CASSLYARREKLFF.